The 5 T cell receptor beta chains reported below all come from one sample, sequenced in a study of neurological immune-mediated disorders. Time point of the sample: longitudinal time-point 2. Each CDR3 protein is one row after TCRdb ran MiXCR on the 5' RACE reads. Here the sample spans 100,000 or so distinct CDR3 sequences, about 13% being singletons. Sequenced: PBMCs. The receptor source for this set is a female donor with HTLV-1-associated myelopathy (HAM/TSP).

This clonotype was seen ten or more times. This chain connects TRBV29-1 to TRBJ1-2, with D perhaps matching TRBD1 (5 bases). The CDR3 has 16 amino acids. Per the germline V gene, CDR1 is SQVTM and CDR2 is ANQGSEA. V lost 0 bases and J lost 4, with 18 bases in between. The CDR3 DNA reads TGCAGCGTTGAAGATCGGGACCTCTCGACCGGCTATGGCTACACCTTC. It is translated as CSVEDRDLSTGYGYTF. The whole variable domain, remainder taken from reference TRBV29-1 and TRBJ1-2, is SAVISQKPSRDICQRGTSLTIQCQVDSQVTMMFWYRQQPGQSLTLIATANQGSEATYESGFVIDKFPISRPNLTFSTLTVSNMSPEDSSIYLCSVEDRDLSTGYGYTFGSGTRLTVV.

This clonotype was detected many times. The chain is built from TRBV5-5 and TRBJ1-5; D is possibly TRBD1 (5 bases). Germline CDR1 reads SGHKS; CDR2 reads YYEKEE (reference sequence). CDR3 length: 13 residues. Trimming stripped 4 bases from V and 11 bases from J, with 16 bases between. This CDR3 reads CASSPDGGGTQHF. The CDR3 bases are TGTGCCAGCAGCCCAGATGGGGGGGGTACCCAGCATTTT.

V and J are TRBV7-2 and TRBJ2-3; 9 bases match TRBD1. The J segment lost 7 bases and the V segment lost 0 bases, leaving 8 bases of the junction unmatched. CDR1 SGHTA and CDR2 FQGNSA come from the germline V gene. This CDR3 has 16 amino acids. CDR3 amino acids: CASSLAPTGGANTQYF. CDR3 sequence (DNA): TGTGCCAGCAGCTTAGCGCCCACAGGGGGCGCAAATACGCAGTATTTT.

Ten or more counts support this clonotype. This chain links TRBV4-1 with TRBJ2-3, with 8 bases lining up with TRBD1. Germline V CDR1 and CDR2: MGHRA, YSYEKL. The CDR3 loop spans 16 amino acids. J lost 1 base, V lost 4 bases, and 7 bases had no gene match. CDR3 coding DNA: TGCGCCAGCAGCCCCGGGACAGGACTTCGCACAGATACGCAGTATTTT. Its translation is CASSPGTGLRTDTQYF.

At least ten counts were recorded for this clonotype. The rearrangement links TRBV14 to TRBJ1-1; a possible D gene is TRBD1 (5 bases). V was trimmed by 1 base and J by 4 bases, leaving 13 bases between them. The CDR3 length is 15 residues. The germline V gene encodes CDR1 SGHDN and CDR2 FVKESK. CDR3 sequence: CASSQGQGSFTEAFF. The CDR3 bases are TGTGCCAGCAGCCAAGGGCAGGGTAGTTTCACTGAAGCTTTCTTT.